The present TCR beta chain was sequenced within a study of T cells after posttransplantation cyclophosphamide. Data came from immunoSEQ multiplex PCR; TCRdb stores just in-frame clones and leaves some out. The sample is made up of about 36,000 clones, none counted only once. This CDR3 region has 12 residues. Germline CDR1 reads SQVTM; CDR2 reads ANQGSEA. V was trimmed by 7 bases and J by 2 bases, leaving 9 bases between them. Input material: PBMCs. The chain recombines TRBV29-1 with TRBJ2-1; D is undetermined. This clonotype originated in a girl aged 5-17 years in good health, CMV-negative, and a related stem cell transplant donor. CDR3 bases: TGCAGCGGGGCCGTGGCCTACAATGAGCAGTTCTTC. It encodes CSGAVAYNEQFF.